Presented here are 5 T cell receptor beta chains from one specimen sequenced in a study of OX40 agonist ivuxolimab in advanced cancers. The data were produced by immunoSEQ multiplex PCR, yet TCRdb's version contains in-frame clones alone and is incomplete. In the table there are some 58,000 clones, approximately 88% of which are singletons. Source: CD4+ or CD8+ T cells sorted from blood, taken in a trial of the OX40 agonist ivuxolimab. The source of these receptors is an adult with an advanced solid tumor such as melanoma, head and neck, liver or kidney cancer.

The chain couples TRBV27 to TRBJ1-2; D is unclear. CDR1 and CDR2 from the germline V gene are MNHEY and SMNVEV (reference sequence). The CDR3 covers 14 residues. Trimming left V 2 bases short and J 4 bases short, with 11 bases between. The CDR3 nucleotides read TGTGCCAGCAGTTTACTTCACCCAGCCTATGGCTACACCTTC. Protein: CASSLLHPAYGYTF.

This clone was seen just once. This chain links TRBV19 with TRBJ2-2; unclear D gene. Germline CDR1 LNHDA, CDR2 SQIVND (reference sequence). This CDR3 region has 16 residues. The V and J ends lost 4 bases and 10 bases respectively, with 22 bases between them. The CDR3, as DNA: TGTGCCAGTAGTACCTCCGACAAGATTACTGGTTCGGAGCTGTTTTTT. Protein: CASSTSDKITGSELFF.

As for this clone: This same CDR3 is encoded by further DNA sequences in the sample. The chain uses TRBV27 and TRBJ2-7; D uncertain. V was shortened by 2 bases and J by 2 bases, with 13 bases between the two germline ends. Germline CDR1 reads MNHEY; CDR2 reads SMNVEV (reference sequence). CDR3 length equals 15 residues. The CDR3 here is CASSLVAGSAYEQYF. The DNA for the CDR3 is TGTGCCAGCAGTTTAGTGGCAGGTTCGGCCTACGAGCAGTACTTC.

J is TRBJ2-3 and V is TRBV2; D remains unclear. The germline V gene encodes CDR1 SNHLY and CDR2 FYNNEI. CDR3 length equals 14 residues. Deletions cut 4 bases from V and 6 bases from J, with 14 bases between. CDR3 DNA sequence: TGTGCCAGCAGTGTCGACGCCCCCCGGGATACGCAGTATTTT. Translating it yields CASSVDAPRDTQYF.

The rearrangement uses TRBV7-9 and TRBJ2-1; 9 bases line up with TRBD1. The V gene end was trimmed by 5 bases and the J gene end by 6 bases; junction bases not matched to a gene: 14. The germline V gene has CDR1 SEHNR and CDR2 FQNEAQ (reference sequence). CDR3 length: 17 amino acids. CDR3 region: CASSIRDRARAGNEQFF. The CDR3 DNA reads TGTGCCAGCAGCATCCGGGACAGGGCCCGGGCGGGCAATGAGCAGTTCTTC.